A single sample gave rise to the 25 T cell receptor beta chains below, sequenced in a study of blood T cell repertoires in COVID-19. The data were produced by immunoSEQ multiplex PCR, yet TCRdb's version contains in-frame clones alone and is incomplete. The sample lists about 160,000 clones, around 82% occurring once. Sequenced input: peripheral blood. The receptors derive from a man younger than 35 with active or convalescent COVID-19.

V is TRBV19 and J is TRBJ2-5; D may be TRBD1 (6 bases). The ends were cut back, 7 bases at V and 3 bases at J, with 15 bases in the middle. Germline CDR1 LNHDA, CDR2 SQIVND (reference sequence). There are 14 residues in the CDR3. The CDR3 coding sequence is TGTGCCAGTATGCCGGCCGGGACAAAAGAGACCCAGTACTTC. It encodes CASMPAGTKETQYF.

The rearrangement joins TRBV6-1 to TRBJ2-7; D is uncertain. Germline V gives CDR1 MNHNS, CDR2 SASEGT. This CDR3 comprises 13 residues. Trimming removed 2 bases from V and 0 bases from J, with 5 bases in between. CDR3 DNA sequence: TGTGCCAGCAGTGAAAGCGCCTCCTACGAGCAGTACTTC. This gives the protein CASSESASYEQYF.

The rearrangement joins TRBV19 to TRBJ1-5; D is unresolved. Trimming took off 3 bases at V and 3 bases at J, with 15 bases between the two ends. CDR1 is LNHDA and CDR2 is SQIVND in the germline V gene (reference sequence). The CDR3 has 16 amino acids. CDR3 in DNA: TGTGCCAGTAGTATGAGGGCAGGAGGTCCCAATCAGCCCCAGCATTTT. Its protein product is CASSMRAGGPNQPQHF.

The chain employs TRBV5-1 and TRBJ1-2, with 8 bases identical to TRBD1. The CDR3 is 17 amino acids. Losses at the gene ends were 0 bases for V and 0 bases for J; bases not matched to a gene: 7. Germline V CDR1 and CDR2: SGHRS, YFSETQ. The CDR3 loop is CASSLGVTGGTNYGYTF. The CDR3 DNA is TGCGCCAGCAGCTTGGGAGTCACAGGGGGTACTAACTATGGCTACACCTTC.

The chain employs TRBV7-2 and TRBJ2-5, with D possibly being TRBD1 (5 bases). Germline V gene sequence: CDR1 SGHTA, CDR2 FQGNSA. The CDR3 loop spans 15 amino acids. The V gene lost 2 bases and the J gene lost 1 base, with 11 bases spanning the gap. The DNA for the CDR3 is TGTGCCAGCAGCTTAAGTGTCAGGGCCCAAGAGACCCAGTACTTC. This encodes CASSLSVRAQETQYF.

This clone was found once. The genes are TRBV4-1 and TRBJ2-6, with 10 bases identical to TRBD1. The germline V gene encodes CDR1 MGHRA and CDR2 YSYEKL. V was pared by 3 bases and J by 0 bases, with 8 bases of the junction left unmatched. The CDR3 has 19 amino acids. The CDR3 spells CASSQGGQGDYSGANVLTF. CDR3 nucleotides: TGCGCCAGCAGCCAGGGCGGACAGGGGGATTACTCTGGGGCCAACGTCCTGACTTTC.

The chain is built from TRBV28 and TRBJ2-7; 9 positions match TRBD2. The CDR3 has 15 amino acids. With 2 bases clipped from V and 2 bases from J, the junction kept 4 bases outside the gene matches. Germline values: CDR1 MDHEN, CDR2 SYDVKM. CDR3 amino acids: CASSLSLAGTYEQYF. The CDR3 coding sequence is TGTGCCAGCAGTTTAAGCCTAGCGGGAACCTACGAGCAGTACTTC. The whole variable domain, filled in from reference TRBV28 and TRBJ2-7, reads DVKVTQSSRYLVKRTGEKVFLECVQDMDHENMFWYRQDPGLGLRLIYFSYDVKMKEKGDIPEGYSVSREKKERFSLILESASTNQTSMYLCASSLSLAGTYEQYFGPGTRLTVT.

The rearrangement uses TRBV5-8 and TRBJ2-1, with D perhaps TRBD2 (6 bases). Germline V gene lookup returns CDR1 SGHTS and CDR2 YDEGEE. This CDR3 region has 16 residues. V was clipped by 0 bases and J by 4 bases, with 14 bases between them. CDR3 protein: CASSLEGTWGYNEQFF. CDR3 DNA: TGTGCCAGCAGCTTGGAGGGGACTTGGGGGTACAATGAGCAGTTCTTC.

This chain uses TRBV4-2 with TRBJ2-3; weak D call: TRBD2 (6 bases). This CDR3 is 24 amino acids long. The germline V gene has CDR1 LGHNA and CDR2 YNFKEQ. Trimming stripped 4 bases from V and 3 bases from J, with 41 bases between. The CDR3 DNA reads TGTGCCAGCAGCCCGAGAGAACCCGAAGAGAGTAGCGGATCCTGGGTAGGGAAAACAGATACGCAGTATTTT. Its translation: CASSPREPEESSGSWVGKTDTQYF.

The chain uses TRBV6-1 and TRBJ2-7; D is uncertain. This CDR3 has 14 amino acids. Germline V gene lookup returns CDR1 MNHNS and CDR2 SASEGT. Trimming pared 3 bases from V and 3 bases from J, leaving 12 bases between. In DNA, the CDR3 is TGTGCCAGCAGTGAGCCTTTATCCGGCTACGAGCAGTACTTC. Encoded protein: CASSEPLSGYEQYF.

This clone was detected a few times. This sequence joins TRBV2 and TRBJ2-7; D is possibly TRBD2 (6 bases). Trimming took off 5 bases at V and 2 bases at J, with 13 bases between the two ends. Per the germline V gene, CDR1 is SNHLY and CDR2 is FYNNEI. The CDR3 contains 14 residues. This chain's CDR3 is CASSYPGLTYEQYF. The CDR3 nucleotides read TGTGCCAGCAGTTATCCGGGACTTACCTACGAGCAGTACTTC.

The chain has TRBV5-1 and TRBJ2-7; TRBD2 matches at 11 bases. The CDR3 consists of 17 residues. Germline CDR1 reads SGHRS; CDR2 reads YFSETQ. J was trimmed by 2 bases and V by 1 base; bases with no gene match: 8. The CDR3 reads CASSLSQTSGDPYEQYF. The CDR3 DNA sequence: TGCGCCAGCAGCTTGTCCCAGACTAGCGGGGATCCCTACGAGCAGTACTTC. The full variable domain, completed using reference TRBV5-1 and TRBJ2-7, is KAGVTQTPRYLIKTRGQQVTLSCSPISGHRSVSWYQQTPGQGLQFLFEYFSETQRNKGNFPGRFSGRQFSNSRSEMNVSTLELGDSALYLCASSLSQTSGDPYEQYFGPGTRLTVT.

J is TRBJ1-1 and V is TRBV29-1; 7 bases are shared with TRBD1. Looked up from germline, CDR1 is SQVTM and CDR2 is ANQGSEA. The V and J ends lost 6 bases and 6 bases, in that order; junction bases with no gene match: 10. The CDR3 totals 13 residues. The CDR3 is CSVVMRGPSEAFF. The CDR3 DNA sequence: TGCAGCGTCGTAATGAGGGGGCCGTCTGAAGCTTTCTTT. Full variable domain (rest looked up from reference TRBV29-1 and TRBJ1-1): SAVISQKPSRDICQRGTSLTIQCQVDSQVTMMFWYRQQPGQSLTLIATANQGSEATYESGFVIDKFPISRPNLTFSTLTVSNMSPEDSSIYLCSVVMRGPSEAFFGQGTRLTVV.

The rearrangement links TRBV6-1 to TRBJ2-5, with D perhaps matching TRBD1 (5 bases). Trimming took 0 bases from V and 0 from J, leaving 8 bases between them. The CDR3 has 15 residues. Germline CDR1 MNHNS, CDR2 SASEGT. CDR3 in DNA: TGTGCCAGCAGTGAAGCAACAGGAAACCAAGAGACCCAGTACTTC. It is translated as CASSEATGNQETQYF.

The chain is built from TRBV4-1 and TRBJ2-7, with D possibly being TRBD1 (6 bases). The V end lost 4 bases, the J end lost 2 bases, and 18 bases lay between the germline ends. Germline CDR1 is MGHRA and CDR2 is YSYEKL. The length of the CDR3 is 16 residues. In DNA form, the CDR3 reads TGCGCCAGCAGCCTCACCTCCGGGACATTAGCCTACGAGCAGTACTTC. Its translation: CASSLTSGTLAYEQYF.

This clone has more than one count but fewer than ten. The V gene is TRBV5-1, the J gene TRBJ2-3; D ambiguous. The V gene lost 0 bases and the J gene lost 0 bases, with 11 bases spanning the gap. Per the germline V gene, CDR1 is SGHRS and CDR2 is YFSETQ. This CDR3 comprises 16 residues. The CDR3 DNA reads as TGCGCCAGCAGCTTGGTAGCACAACCTAGCACAGATACGCAGTATTTT. Translated: CASSLVAQPSTDTQYF.

The rearrangement uses TRBV25-1 and TRBJ2-7; 7 bases agree with TRBD1. The CDR3 is made up of 16 amino acids. The J segment lost 0 bases and the V segment lost 6 bases, leaving 11 bases of the junction unmatched. The germline CDR1 and CDR2 sequences are MGHDK and SYGVNS. CDR3 region: CASSKKPGQSSYEQYF. CDR3 nucleotide sequence: TGTGCCAGCAGCAAAAAACCGGGACAGAGCTCCTACGAGCAGTACTTC.

V gene TRBV5-1 combines with J gene TRBJ2-3; 10 bases are shared with TRBD2. Germline V CDR1 and CDR2: SGHRS, YFSETQ. The ends lost 0 bases at V and 3 bases at J; junction bases unmatched: 7. The CDR3 sequence is 17 residues long. The CDR3 nucleotides read TGCGCCAGCAGCTTGGGGTTAGCGGGGGGTTTGACAGATACGCAGTATTTT. Protein: CASSLGLAGGLTDTQYF.

The chain links TRBV6-1 to TRBJ1-4, with a possible D match to TRBD1 (6 bases). Per germline, CDR1 MNHNS and CDR2 SASEGT. V shed 0 bases and J shed 5 bases, with 10 bases lying between them. The CDR3 is made up of 15 amino acids. CDR3 sequence: CASSEAGGTNEKLFF. The CDR3 coding sequence is TGTGCCAGCAGTGAAGCCGGGGGGACAAATGAAAAACTGTTTTTT.

The chain joins TRBV7-8 to TRBJ1-5; TRBD1 matches 7 bases. CDR1 SGHVS and CDR2 FQNEAQ come from the germline V gene. Losses at the gene ends were 5 bases for V and 4 bases for J; bases not matched to a gene: 5. The CDR3 covers 14 residues. CDR3 bases: TGTGCCAGCAGCCGGACAGGCAGGAATCAGCCCCAGCATTTT. As protein: CASSRTGRNQPQHF.

The J gene is TRBJ2-1, the V gene TRBV6-4, with TRBD1 as a possible D gene (5 bases). The CDR3 runs 15 residues. Germline lookup yields CDR1 MRHNA and CDR2 SNTAGT. V dropped 5 bases and J dropped 7 bases, with 18 bases sitting between them. The chain's CDR3 is CASSPVQISGNEQFF. As DNA, the CDR3 is TGTGCCAGCAGTCCTGTTCAAATCTCAGGGAATGAGCAGTTCTTC.

The V gene is TRBV6-6, the J gene TRBJ1-3; 7 nucleotides align to TRBD1. This CDR3 contains 14 residues. The junction had 5 bases not matched to a gene; V was cut back by 5 bases and J by 4 bases. Germline values: CDR1 MNHNY, CDR2 SVGAGI (reference sequence). CDR3 DNA sequence: TGTGCCAGCAGTCTCCGACAGGGAGGAAACACCATATATTTT. Protein product: CASSLRQGGNTIYF.

The J gene is TRBJ1-1, the V gene TRBV19, with 7 bases lining up with TRBD1. The germline V gene encodes CDR1 LNHDA and CDR2 SQIVND (reference sequence). The CDR3 totals 13 residues. V lost 6 bases and J lost 1; bases outside the gene matches: 2. CDR3 sequence: CASRDRRNTEAFF. CDR3 bases: TGTGCCAGTAGGGACAGGAGGAACACTGAAGCTTTCTTT.

This chain joins TRBV5-4 and TRBJ2-3, with 13 bases matching TRBD2. Per germline, CDR1 SGHNT and CDR2 YYREEE (reference sequence). The V segment lost 1 base and the J segment 3 bases; nucleotides outside the gene matches: 5. This CDR3 is 17 amino acids long. CDR3 sequence: CASSLRPTSGGTDTQYF. In nucleotides, the CDR3 is TGTGCCAGCAGCTTGAGGCCGACTAGCGGGGGGACAGATACGCAGTATTTT.

This sequence joins TRBV5-4 and TRBJ2-7; TRBD2 matches at 7 bases. V was pared by 0 bases and J by 0 bases, with 6 bases of the junction left unmatched. This CDR3 comprises 16 residues. Germline V CDR1 and CDR2: SGHNT, YYREEE (reference sequence). The CDR3 DNA is TGTGCCAGCAGCTTGGGGACTAGTCCAGACTCCTACGAGCAGTACTTC. Protein sequence: CASSLGTSPDSYEQYF.